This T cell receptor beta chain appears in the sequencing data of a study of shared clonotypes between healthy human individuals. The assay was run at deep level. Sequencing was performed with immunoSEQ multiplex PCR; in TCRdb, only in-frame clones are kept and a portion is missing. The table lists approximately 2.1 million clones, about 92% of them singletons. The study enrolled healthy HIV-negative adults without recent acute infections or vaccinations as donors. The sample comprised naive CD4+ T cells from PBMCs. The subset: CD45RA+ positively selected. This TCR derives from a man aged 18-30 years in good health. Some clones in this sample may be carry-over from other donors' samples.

CDR3: CASSVSGSGANVLTF. CDR3 in DNA: TGTGCCAGCAGTGTATCAGGTTCTGGGGCCAACGTCCTGACTTTC. The J gene is TRBJ2-6, the V gene TRBV28; D is unclear. The germline V gene encodes CDR1 MDHEN and CDR2 SYDVKM. Trimming stripped 5 bases from V and 1 base from J, with 9 bases between. This CDR3 is 15 amino acids long.